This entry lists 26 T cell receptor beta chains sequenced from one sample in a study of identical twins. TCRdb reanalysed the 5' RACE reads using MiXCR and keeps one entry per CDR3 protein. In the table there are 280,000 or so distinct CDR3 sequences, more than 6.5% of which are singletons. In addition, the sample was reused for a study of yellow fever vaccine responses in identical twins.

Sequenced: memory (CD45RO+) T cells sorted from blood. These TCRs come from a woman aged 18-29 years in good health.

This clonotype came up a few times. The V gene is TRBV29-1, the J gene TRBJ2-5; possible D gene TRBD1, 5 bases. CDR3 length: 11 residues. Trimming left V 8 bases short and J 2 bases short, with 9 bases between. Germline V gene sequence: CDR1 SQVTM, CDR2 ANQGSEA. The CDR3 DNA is TGCAGCTTACGACAGCAAGAGACCCAGTACTTC. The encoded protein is CSLRQQETQYF.

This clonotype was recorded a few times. CDR3 coding DNA: TGTGCCAGCAGGAGGACTAGCGGGTTCACAGATACGCAGTATTTT. The encoded protein is CASRRTSGFTDTQYF. The chain combines TRBV6-1 with TRBJ2-3; 11 bases fit TRBD2. The CDR3 has 15 residues. V gave up 6 bases and J gave up 2 bases; unmatched junction bases: 4. Per germline, CDR1 MNHNS and CDR2 SASEGT.

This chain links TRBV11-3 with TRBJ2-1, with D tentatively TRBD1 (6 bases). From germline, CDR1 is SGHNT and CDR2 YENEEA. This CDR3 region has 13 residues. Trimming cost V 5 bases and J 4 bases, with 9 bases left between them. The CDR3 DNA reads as TGTGCCAGCAGCGCCGGACAGTACAATGAGCAGTTCTTC. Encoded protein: CASSAGQYNEQFF.

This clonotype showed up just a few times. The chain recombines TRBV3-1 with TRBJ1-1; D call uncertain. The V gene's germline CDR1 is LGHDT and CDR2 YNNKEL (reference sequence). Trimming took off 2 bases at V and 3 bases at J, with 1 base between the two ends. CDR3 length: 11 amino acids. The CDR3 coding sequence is TGTGCCAGCAGCCAATACACTGAAGCTTTCTTT. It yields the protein CASSQYTEAFF.

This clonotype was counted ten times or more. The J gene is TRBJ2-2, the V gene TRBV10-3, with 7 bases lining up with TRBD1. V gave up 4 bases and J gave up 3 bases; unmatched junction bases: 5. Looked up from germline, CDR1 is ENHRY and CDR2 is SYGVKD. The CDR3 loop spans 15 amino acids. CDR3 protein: CAISASGGDTGELFF. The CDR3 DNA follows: TGTGCCATCAGTGCGTCAGGGGGAGACACCGGGGAGCTGTTTTTT.

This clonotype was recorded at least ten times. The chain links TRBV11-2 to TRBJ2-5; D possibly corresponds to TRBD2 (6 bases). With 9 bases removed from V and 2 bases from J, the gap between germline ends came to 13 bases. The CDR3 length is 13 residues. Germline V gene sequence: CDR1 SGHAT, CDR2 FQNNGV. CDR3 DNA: TGTGCCAGTGGACCGGGGGTGCAAGAGACCCAGTACTTC. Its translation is CASGPGVQETQYF.

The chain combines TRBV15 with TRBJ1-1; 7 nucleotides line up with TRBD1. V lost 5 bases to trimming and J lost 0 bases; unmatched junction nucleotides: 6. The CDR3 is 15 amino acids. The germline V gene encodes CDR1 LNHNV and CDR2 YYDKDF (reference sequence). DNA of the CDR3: TGTGCCACCAGCGGGGGGACAGCAATGAACACTGAAGCTTTCTTT. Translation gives CATSGGTAMNTEAFF.

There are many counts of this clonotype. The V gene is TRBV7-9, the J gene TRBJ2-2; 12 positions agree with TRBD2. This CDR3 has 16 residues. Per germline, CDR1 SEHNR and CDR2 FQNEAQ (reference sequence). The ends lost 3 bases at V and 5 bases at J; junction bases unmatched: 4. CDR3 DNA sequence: TGTGCCAGCAGCTTCGGACTAGCGGGGAGAACCGGGGAGCTGTTTTTT. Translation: CASSFGLAGRTGELFF.

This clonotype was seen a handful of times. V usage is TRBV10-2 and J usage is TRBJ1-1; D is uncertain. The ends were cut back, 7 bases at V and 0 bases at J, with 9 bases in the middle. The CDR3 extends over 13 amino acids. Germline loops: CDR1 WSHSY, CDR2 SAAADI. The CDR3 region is CASIWELNTEAFF. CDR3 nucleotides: TGCGCCAGCATTTGGGAGTTGAACACTGAAGCTTTCTTT.

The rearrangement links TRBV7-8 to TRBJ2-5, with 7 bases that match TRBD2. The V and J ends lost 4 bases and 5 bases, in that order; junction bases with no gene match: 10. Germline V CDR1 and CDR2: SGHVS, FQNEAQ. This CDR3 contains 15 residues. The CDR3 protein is CASSYRGESPETQYF. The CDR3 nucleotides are TGTGCCAGCAGCTACCGGGGGGAGTCCCCCGAGACCCAGTACTTC. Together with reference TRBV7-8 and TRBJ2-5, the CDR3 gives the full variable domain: GAGVSQSPRYKVAKRGQDVALRCDPISGHVSLFWYQQALGQGPEFLTYFQNEAQLDKSGLPSDRFFAERPEGSVSTLKIQRTQQEDSAVYLCASSYRGESPETQYFGPGTRLLVL.

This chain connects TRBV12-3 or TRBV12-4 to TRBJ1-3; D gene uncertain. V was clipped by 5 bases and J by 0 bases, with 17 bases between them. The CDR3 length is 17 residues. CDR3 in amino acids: CASSPPFGVTSGNTIYF. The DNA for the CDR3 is TGTGCCAGCAGTCCACCGTTCGGGGTCACCTCTGGAAACACCATATATTTT.

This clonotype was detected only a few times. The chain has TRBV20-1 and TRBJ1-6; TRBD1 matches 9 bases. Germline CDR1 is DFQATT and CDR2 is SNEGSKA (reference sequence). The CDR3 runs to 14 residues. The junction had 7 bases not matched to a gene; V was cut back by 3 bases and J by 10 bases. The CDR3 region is CSASLGTGLSPLHF. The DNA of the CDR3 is TGCAGTGCTAGTCTAGGGACAGGGTTGTCACCCCTCCACTTT.

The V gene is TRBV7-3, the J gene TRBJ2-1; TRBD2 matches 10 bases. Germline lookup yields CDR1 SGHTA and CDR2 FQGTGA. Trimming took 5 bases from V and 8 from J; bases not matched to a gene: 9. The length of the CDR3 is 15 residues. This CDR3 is CASSPSGRASDEQFF. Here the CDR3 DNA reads TGTGCCAGCAGCCCCAGCGGGAGGGCCTCAGATGAGCAGTTCTTC.

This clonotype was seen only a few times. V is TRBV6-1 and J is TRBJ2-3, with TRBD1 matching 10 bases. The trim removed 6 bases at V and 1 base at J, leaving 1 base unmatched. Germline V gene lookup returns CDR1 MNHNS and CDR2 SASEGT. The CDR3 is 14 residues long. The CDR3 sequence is CASRGQGRTDTQYF. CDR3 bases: TGTGCCAGCAGGGGACAGGGGCGCACAGATACGCAGTATTTT.

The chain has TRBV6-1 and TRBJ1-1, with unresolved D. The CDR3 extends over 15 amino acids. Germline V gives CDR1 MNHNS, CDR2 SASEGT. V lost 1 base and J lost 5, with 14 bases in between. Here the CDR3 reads CASSEDLERPTEAFF. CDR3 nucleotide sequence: TGTGCCAGCAGTGAAGATTTGGAACGACCTACTGAAGCTTTCTTT.

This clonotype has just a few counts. The CDR3 protein is CSARAAGGETQYF. As DNA, the CDR3 is TGCAGTGCTAGAGCGGCGGGCGGTGAGACCCAGTACTTC. The chain links TRBV20-1 to TRBJ2-5; TRBD2 might be the D (5 bases). This CDR3 comprises 13 residues. The germline V gene has CDR1 DFQATT and CDR2 SNEGSKA (reference sequence). Trimming took 1 base from V and 5 from J, leaving 11 bases between them.

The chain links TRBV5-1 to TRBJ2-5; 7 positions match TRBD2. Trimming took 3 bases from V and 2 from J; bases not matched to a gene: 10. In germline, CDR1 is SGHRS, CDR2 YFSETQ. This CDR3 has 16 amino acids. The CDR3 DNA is TGCGCCAGCAGCTCAAGCGGGACGAGAGGGCAAGAGACCCAGTACTTC. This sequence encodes CASSSSGTRGQETQYF.

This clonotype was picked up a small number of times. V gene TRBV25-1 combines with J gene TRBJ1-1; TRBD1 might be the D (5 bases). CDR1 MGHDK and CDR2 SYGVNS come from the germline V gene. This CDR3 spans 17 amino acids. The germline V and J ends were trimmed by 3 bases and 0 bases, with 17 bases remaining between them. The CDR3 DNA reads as TGTGCCAGCAGTGACCTAGGGACGGGATATATGAACACTGAAGCTTTCTTT. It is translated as CASSDLGTGYMNTEAFF.

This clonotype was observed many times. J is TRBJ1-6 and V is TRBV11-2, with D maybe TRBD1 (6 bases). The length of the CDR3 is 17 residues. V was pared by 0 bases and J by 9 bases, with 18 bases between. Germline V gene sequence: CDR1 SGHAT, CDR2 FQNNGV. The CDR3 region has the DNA TGTGCCAGCAGCTTAGAGGGACAAATCACATTCTCTTCACCCCTCCACTTT. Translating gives CASSLEGQITFSSPLHF.

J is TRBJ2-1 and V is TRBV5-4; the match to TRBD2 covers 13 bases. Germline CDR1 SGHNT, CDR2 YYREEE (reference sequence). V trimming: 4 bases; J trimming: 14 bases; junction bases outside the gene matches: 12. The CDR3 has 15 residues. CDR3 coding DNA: TGTGCCAGCAGCCCACGACTAGCGGGAGGCCTAGACAAGTTCTTC. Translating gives CASSPRLAGGLDKFF. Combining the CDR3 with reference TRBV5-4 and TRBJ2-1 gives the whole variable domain ETGVTQSPTHLIKTRGQQVTLRCSSQSGHNTVSWYQQALGQGPQFIFQYYREEENGRGNFPPRFSGLQFPNYSSELNVNALELDDSALYLCASSPRLAGGLDKFFGPGTRLTVL.

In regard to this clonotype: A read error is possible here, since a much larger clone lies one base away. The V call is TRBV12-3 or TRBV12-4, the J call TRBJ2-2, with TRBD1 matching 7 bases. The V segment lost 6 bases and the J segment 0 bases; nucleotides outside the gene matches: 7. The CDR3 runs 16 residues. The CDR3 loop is CASSQNRGSNTGELFF. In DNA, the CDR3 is TGTGCCAGCAGCCAAAACAGGGGCTCGAACACCGGGGAGCTGTTTTTT.

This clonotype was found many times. The CDR3, as DNA: TGTGCCACCAGTGACCGAAAGACAGGGTTAGCAGATACGCAGTATTTT. Amino acid sequence: CATSDRKTGLADTQYF. The chain combines TRBV24-1 with TRBJ2-3; 7 positions agree with TRBD1. This CDR3 has 16 amino acids. The germline gives CDR1 KGHDR, CDR2 SFDVKD. The V segment lost 4 bases and the J segment 4 bases; nucleotides outside the gene matches: 10.

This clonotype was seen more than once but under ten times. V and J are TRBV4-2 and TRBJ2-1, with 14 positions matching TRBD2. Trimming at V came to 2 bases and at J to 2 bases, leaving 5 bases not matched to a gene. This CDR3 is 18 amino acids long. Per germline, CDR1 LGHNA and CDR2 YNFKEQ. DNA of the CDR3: TGTGCCAGCAGCCAAACGGGGGGACTAGCGGGGGCCTACAATGAGCAGTTCTTC. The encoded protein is CASSQTGGLAGAYNEQFF.

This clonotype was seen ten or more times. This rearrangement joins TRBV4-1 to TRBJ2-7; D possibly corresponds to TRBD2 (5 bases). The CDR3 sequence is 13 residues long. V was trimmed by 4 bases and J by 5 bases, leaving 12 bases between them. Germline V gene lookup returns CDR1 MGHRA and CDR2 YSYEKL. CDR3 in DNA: TGCGCCAGCAGCCCCCGGGAACGGGACGAGCAGTACTTC. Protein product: CASSPRERDEQYF.

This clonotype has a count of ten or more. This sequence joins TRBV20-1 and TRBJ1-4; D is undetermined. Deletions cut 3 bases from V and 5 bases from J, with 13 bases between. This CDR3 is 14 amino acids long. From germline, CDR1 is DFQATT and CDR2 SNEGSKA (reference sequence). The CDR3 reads CSASQTPRNEKLFF. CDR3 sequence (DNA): TGCAGTGCTAGCCAGACACCGAGAAATGAAAAACTGTTTTTT.

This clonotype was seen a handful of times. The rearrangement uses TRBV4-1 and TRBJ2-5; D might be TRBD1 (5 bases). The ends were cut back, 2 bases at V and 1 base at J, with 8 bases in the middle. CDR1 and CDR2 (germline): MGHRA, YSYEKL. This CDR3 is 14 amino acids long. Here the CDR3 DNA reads TGCGCCAGCAGCCAATGGGGCTCCCAAGAGACCCAGTACTTC. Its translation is CASSQWGSQETQYF.